Listed below are T cell receptor beta chains from one sample, sequenced in a study of T cell repertoires and HLA-DP antigens. The antigens these receptors bind are not known. Method: immunoSEQ multiplex PCR; TCRdb's copy keeps in-frame clones and lacks some. The table includes roughly 73,000 clones, about 80% detected once. Input material: CD4+ T cells from PBMCs. The receptors were gathered from a man aged 55 to 70 in good health and CMV-seronegative. Both conserved end residues are part of each CDR3. The order of the fields is clone size, D gene, J gene, V gene, CDR3 DNA, CDR3 protein. D genes are given only for firm matches. Size tells how often a clone was seen (once, few, many) or the class of an expanded clone, and some rows leave it out.

.	.	TRBJ1-2	TRBV19	TGTGCCAGCAGGGTCGCGGACAGAGTTAACTATGGCTACACCTTC	CASRVADRVNYGYTF
.	.	TRBJ2-5	TRBV19	TGTGCCAGTAGCAACCGGGGCCCACAAGAGACCCAGTACTTC	CASSNRGPQETQYF
.	.	TRBJ2-7	TRBV6-1	TGTGCCAGCGATATCGGAAGCTCCTACGAGCAGTACTTC	CASDIGSSYEQYF
.	.	TRBJ2-1	TRBV4-1	TGCGCCAGCAGCCAAGATGGGCTAGCTGTGCAGTTCTTC	CASSQDGLAVQFF
.	.	TRBJ2-3	TRBV6-5	TGTGCCAGCAGTTCACGGTCAGATACGCAGTATTTT	CASSSRSDTQYF
few	TRBD1	TRBJ1-5	TRBV19	TGTGCCAGTAGTACGGACAGGGCTGATCAGCCCCAGCATTTT	CASSTDRADQPQHF
.	TRBD2	TRBJ2-7	TRBV11-2	TGTGCCAGCAGCTTAGAACTAGCGGGGGTGGGCGAGCAGTACTTC	CASSLELAGVGEQYF
.	TRBD1	TRBJ1-5	TRBV18	TGTGCCAGCTCACCAGACAGGGCAAATCAGCCCCAGCATTTT	CASSPDRANQPQHF
.	TRBD2	TRBJ2-1	TRBV6-1	TGTGCCAGCAGTGATTTAGCGGGATTTGAGCAGTTCTTC	CASSDLAGFEQFF
.	TRBD2	TRBJ2-3	TRBV2	TGTGCCAGCAGTGAAGGCCGGGAGGGCCAATATTTT	CASSEGREGQYF
.	.	TRBJ1-5	TRBV7-9	TGTGCCAGCAGCTTAGGGATCGGCCAGGCGGGCAATCAGCCCCAGCATTTT	CASSLGIGQAGNQPQHF
.	.	TRBJ1-3	TRBV5-5	TGTGCCAGCAGCGGACATAGCTCTGGAAACACCATATATTTT	CASSGHSSGNTIYF
.	.	TRBJ2-3	TRBV6-5	TGTGCCAGCAGTTACTCTGGAGGGGTACCCACAGATACGCAGTATTTT	CASSYSGGVPTDTQYF
.	.	TRBJ1-5	TRBV7-2	TGTGCCAGCAGCCCTTCGAGGGGCAATCAGCCCCAGCATTTT	CASSPSRGNQPQHF
.	TRBD2	TRBJ2-5	TRBV27	TGTGCCAGCAGTCCGACTAGCTGGGCGATACAAGAGACCCAGTACTTC	CASSPTSWAIQETQYF
.	.	TRBJ2-3	TRBV5-1	TGCGCCAGCAGCTCGACCGTGCCGGATACGCAGTATTTT	CASSSTVPDTQYF
.	.	TRBJ2-7	TRBV7-9	TGTGCCAGCAGCCCTGGGACGCTTGGTTACGAGCAGTACTTC	CASSPGTLGYEQYF
.	.	TRBJ2-1	TRBV9	TGTGCCAGCAGCCCGCGGACTGGCGCCAATCTGTTCTTC	CASSPRTGANLFF
few	TRBD2	TRBJ2-1	TRBV4-3	TGCGCCAGCAGCCAAGACGCACTAGCGGGGCTTTACAATGAGCAGTTCTTC	CASSQDALAGLYNEQFF
.	.	TRBJ2-2	TRBV15	TGTGCCACCAGCAAAACAGGACCAAGCACCGGGGAGCTGTTTTTT	CATSKTGPSTGELFF
few	.	TRBJ2-1	TRBV7-2	TGTGCCAGCGGCGGCTACAATGAGCAGTTCTTC	CASGGYNEQFF
.	TRBD1	TRBJ2-2	TRBV5-4	TGTGCCAGCAGCCCTCGGACAGGGGGGGGCACCGGGGAGCTGTTTTTT	CASSPRTGGGTGELFF
once	.	TRBJ2-3	TRBV9	TGTGCCAGCAGCCCGGGGGGCAGGGATACGCAGTATTTT	CASSPGGRDTQYF
.	.	TRBJ2-2	TRBV2	TGTGCCAGCAGGTTGACAGAGACCGGGGAGCTGTTTTTT	CASRLTETGELFF
.	.	TRBJ2-1	TRBV4-1	TGCGCCAGCAGCCAGGGAAGAAGGAGGGAGAGTCGGTACAATGAGCAGTTCTTC	CASSQGRRRESRYNEQFF
few	TRBD1	TRBJ1-1	TRBV7-3	TGTGCCAGCAGCCTCACCGGGACAGGGCACACTGAAGCTTTCTTT	CASSLTGTGHTEAFF
.	TRBD1	TRBJ1-4	TRBV5-1	TGCGCCAGCAGCCAAGACGGGACAGCTTTTAATGAAAAACTGTTTTTT	CASSQDGTAFNEKLFF
.	.	TRBJ2-1	TRBV5-1	TGCGCCAGCAGCCCCCCGGACACGGTATCCTACAATGAGCAGTTCTTC	CASSPPDTVSYNEQFF